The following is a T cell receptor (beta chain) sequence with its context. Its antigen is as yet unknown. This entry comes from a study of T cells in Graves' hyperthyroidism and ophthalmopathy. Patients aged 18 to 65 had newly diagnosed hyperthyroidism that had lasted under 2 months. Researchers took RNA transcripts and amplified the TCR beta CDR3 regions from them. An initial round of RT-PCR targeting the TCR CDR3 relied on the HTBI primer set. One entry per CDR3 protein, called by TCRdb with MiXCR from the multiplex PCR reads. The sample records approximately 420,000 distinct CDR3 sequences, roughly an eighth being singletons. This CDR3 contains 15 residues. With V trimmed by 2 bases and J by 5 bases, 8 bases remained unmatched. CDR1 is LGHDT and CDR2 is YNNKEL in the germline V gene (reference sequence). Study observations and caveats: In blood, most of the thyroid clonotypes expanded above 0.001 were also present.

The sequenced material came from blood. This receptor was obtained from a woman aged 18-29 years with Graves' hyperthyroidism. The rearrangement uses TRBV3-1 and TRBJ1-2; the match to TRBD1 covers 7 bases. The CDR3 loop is CASSQFVTGEYGYTF. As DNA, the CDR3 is TGTGCCAGCAGCCAATTTGTCACAGGGGAATATGGCTACACCTTC.